This T cell receptor (beta chain) was identified during a study of Ad26.COV2.S vaccination and SARS-CoV-2 variants. Study-level background: Participant was drawn from the COV1001 Ad26.COV2.S trial arm.

Findings and caveats of the study: Total T cell responses, in the TCR breadth and depth analyses, may have been underestimated. Placebo recipients showed lower spike-specific TCR breadth than vaccinees.

Comments on this clone: What it binds is unknown.

Here immunoSEQ multiplex PCR was the method, and the copy in TCRdb shows in-frame clones only, minus some. The sample carries approximately 450,000 clones, around 90% recorded once. This CDR3 region has 15 residues. Germline V CDR1 and CDR2: MDHEN, SYDVKM. J was trimmed by 8 bases and V by 5 bases; bases with no gene match: 10. Specified treatment: approximately 18 received Ad26.COV2.S at low or high dose, single or two shots; about 5 received placebo; per-sample allocation not given. Material that was analyzed had been drawn on day 63 after the first vaccine or placebo injection. Spike of the Wuhan-strain SARS-CoV-2 was expressed by an Ad26 vector, which formed the vaccine.

The sample in question was peripheral blood, obtained in a trial of Ad26.COV2.S vaccine versus placebo. The chain joins TRBV28 to TRBJ2-1, with 9 bases aligning to TRBD2. This sequence was found in a person aged 18-60 years who received the Ad26.COV2.S COVID-19 vaccine or a placebo. The DNA of the CDR3 is TGTGCCAGCAGTCCTCCAAATGCGGGAGGGTATGAGCAGTTCTTC. This codes for CASSPPNAGGYEQFF.